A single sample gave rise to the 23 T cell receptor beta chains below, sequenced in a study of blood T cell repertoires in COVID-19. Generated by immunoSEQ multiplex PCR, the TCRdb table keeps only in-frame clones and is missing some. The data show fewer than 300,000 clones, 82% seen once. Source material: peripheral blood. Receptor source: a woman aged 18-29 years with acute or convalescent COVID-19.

CDR3 amino acids: CASSGQLQSPGELFF. CDR3 DNA sequence: TGTGCCAGTAGCGGACAGCTGCAGTCACCGGGGGAGCTGTTTTTT. The chain employs TRBV19 and TRBJ2-2, with a possible D match to TRBD1 (6 bases). The germline V and J ends were trimmed by 6 bases and 8 bases, with 19 bases remaining between them. Germline V CDR1 and CDR2: LNHDA, SQIVND (reference sequence). The CDR3 extends over 15 amino acids.

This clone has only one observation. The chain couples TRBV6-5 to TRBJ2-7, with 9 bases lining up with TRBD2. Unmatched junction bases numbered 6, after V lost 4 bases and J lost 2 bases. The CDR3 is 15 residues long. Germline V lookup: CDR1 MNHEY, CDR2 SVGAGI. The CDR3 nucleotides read TGTGCCAGCAGTTTAGCGGGAGATACCCCCTACGAGCAGTACTTC. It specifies CASSLAGDTPYEQYF.

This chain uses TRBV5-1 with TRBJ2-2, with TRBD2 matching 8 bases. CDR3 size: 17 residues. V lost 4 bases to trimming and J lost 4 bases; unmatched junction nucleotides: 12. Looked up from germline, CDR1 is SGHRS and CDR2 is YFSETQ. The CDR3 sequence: CASSGAGGSVGTGELFF. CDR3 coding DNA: TGCGCCAGCAGCGGTGCGGGAGGATCCGTAGGCACCGGGGAGCTGTTTTTT.

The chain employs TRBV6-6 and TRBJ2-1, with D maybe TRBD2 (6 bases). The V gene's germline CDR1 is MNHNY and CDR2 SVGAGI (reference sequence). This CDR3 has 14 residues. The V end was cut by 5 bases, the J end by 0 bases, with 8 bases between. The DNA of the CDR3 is TGTGCCAGCAGTGGAGGGAGCTCCTACAATGAGCAGTTCTTC. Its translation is CASSGGSSYNEQFF.

CDR3: CASSLVEATRGGNEQFF. The CDR3 DNA is TGTGCCAGCAGCTTGGTTGAGGCGACTAGAGGAGGCAATGAGCAGTTCTTC. The gene calls are TRBV5-4 and TRBJ2-1; weak D call: TRBD2 (6 bases). The CDR3 covers 17 residues. CDR1 and CDR2 (germline): SGHNT, YYREEE (reference sequence). Trimming cost V 0 bases and J 6 bases, with 19 bases left between them.

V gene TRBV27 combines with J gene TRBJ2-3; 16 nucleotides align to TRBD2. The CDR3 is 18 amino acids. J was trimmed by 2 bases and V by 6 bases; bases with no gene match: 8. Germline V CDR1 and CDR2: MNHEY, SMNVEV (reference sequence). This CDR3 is CASSLGLAGGLFTDTQYF. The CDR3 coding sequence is TGTGCCAGCAGCCTGGGACTAGCGGGAGGGCTCTTCACAGATACGCAGTATTTT.

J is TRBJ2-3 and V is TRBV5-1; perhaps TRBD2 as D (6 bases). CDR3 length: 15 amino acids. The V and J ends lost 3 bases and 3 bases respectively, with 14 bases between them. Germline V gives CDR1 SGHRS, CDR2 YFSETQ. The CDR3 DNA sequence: TGCGCCAGCAGCTGGGACTCGACTCGGACAGATACGCAGTATTTT. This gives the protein CASSWDSTRTDTQYF.

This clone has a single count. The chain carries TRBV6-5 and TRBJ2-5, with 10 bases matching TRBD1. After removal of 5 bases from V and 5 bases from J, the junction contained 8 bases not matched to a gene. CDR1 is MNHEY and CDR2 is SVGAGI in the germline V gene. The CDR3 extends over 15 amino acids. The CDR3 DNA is TGTGCCAGCAGTACCCGACAGGGGGCAGGGGAGACCCAGTACTTC. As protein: CASSTRQGAGETQYF.

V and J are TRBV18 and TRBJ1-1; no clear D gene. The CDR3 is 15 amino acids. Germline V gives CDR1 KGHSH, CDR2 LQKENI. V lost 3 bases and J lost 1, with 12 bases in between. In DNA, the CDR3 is TGTGCCAGCTCACCCATCACTACAAGGAACACTGAAGCTTTCTTT. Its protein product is CASSPITTRNTEAFF.

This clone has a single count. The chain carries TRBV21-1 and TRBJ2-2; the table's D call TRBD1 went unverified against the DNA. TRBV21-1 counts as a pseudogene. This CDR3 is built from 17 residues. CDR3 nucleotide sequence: TGTGCCAGCAGCAAAGCTTGGGACAGACGAAGGCCCGGGGAGCTGTTTTTT. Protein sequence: CASSKAWDRRRPGELFF.

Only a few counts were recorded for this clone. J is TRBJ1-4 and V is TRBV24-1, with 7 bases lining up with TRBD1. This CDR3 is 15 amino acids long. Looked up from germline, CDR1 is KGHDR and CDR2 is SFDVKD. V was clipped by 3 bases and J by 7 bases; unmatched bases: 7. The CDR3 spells CATSDNTGVSEKLFF. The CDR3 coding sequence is TGTGCCACCAGTGATAACACAGGGGTTTCTGAAAAACTGTTTTTT.

The chain's CDR3 is CASSRQDREQTEQYF. CDR3 sequence (DNA): TGTGCCAGCAGCCGACAGGACAGGGAGCAGACCGAGCAGTACTTC. V is TRBV6-2 or TRBV6-3 and J is TRBJ2-7, with 8 bases lining up with TRBD1. The CDR3 contains 15 residues. Trimming removed 6 bases from V and 6 bases from J; junction bases left unmatched: 13. CDR1 MNHEY and CDR2 SVGEGT come from the germline V gene.

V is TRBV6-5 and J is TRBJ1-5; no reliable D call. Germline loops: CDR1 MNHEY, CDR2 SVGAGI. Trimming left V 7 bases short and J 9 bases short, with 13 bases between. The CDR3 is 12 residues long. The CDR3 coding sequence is TGTGCCAGCAATAGAGAATCAGGGCCCCAGCATTTT. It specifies CASNRESGPQHF.

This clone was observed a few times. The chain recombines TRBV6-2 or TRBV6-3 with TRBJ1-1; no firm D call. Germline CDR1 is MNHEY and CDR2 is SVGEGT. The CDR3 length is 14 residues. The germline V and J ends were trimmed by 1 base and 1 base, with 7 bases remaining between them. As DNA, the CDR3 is TGTGCCAGCAGTTACTTCGGGTCGAACACTGAAGCTTTCTTT. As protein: CASSYFGSNTEAFF.

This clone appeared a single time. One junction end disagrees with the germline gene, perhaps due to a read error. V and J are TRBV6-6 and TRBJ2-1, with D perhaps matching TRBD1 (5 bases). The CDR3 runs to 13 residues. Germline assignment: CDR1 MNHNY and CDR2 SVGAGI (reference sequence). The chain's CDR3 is CASSLGAFRLLVF. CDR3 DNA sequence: TGTGCCAGCAGCCTTGGGGCTTTCCGTCTACTTGTCTTC.

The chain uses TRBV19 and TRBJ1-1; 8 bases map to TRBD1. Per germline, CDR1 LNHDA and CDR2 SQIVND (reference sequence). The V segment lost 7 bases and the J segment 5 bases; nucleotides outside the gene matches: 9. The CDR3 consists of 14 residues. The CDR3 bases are TGTGCCAGTAATCCGGGACAGGATGGGACTGAAGCTTTCTTT. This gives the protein CASNPGQDGTEAFF.

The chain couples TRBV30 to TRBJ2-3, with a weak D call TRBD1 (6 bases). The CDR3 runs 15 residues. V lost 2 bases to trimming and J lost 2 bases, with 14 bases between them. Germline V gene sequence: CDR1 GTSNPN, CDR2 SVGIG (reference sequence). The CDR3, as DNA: TGTGCCTGGAGTTTCGGACAGTTCCTCACAGATACGCAGTATTTT. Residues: CAWSFGQFLTDTQYF.

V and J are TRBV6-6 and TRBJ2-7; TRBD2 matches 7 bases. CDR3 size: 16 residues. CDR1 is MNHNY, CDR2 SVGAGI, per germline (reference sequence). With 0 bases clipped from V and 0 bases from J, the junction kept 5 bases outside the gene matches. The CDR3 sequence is CASSYSPSGNSYEQYF. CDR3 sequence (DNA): TGTGCCAGCAGTTACTCTCCCAGCGGGAACTCCTACGAGCAGTACTTC.

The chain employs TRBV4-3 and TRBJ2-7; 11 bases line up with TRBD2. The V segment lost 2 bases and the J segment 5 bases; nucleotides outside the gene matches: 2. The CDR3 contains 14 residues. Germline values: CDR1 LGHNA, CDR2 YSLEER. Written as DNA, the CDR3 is TGCGCCAGCAGCCAATCTAGCGGGAGGAACGAGCAGTACTTC. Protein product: CASSQSSGRNEQYF.

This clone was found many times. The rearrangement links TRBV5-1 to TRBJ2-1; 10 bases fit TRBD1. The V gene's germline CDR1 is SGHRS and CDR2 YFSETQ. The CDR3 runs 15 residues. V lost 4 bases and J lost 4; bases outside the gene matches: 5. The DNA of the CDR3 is TGCGCCAGCAGCCACCCGGGACAGGGGTACAATGAGCAGTTCTTC. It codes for CASSHPGQGYNEQFF.

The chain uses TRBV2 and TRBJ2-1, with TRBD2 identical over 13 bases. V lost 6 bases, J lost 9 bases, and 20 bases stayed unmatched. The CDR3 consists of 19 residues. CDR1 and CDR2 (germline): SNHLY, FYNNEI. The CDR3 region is CASSELIGSGLAGVVEQFF. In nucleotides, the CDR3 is TGTGCCAGCAGCGAACTGATCGGATCCGGACTAGCGGGAGTTGTTGAGCAGTTCTTC.

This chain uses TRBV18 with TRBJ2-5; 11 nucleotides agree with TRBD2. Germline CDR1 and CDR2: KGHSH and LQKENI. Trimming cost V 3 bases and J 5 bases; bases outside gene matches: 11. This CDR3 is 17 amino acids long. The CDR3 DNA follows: TGTGCCAGCTCACCCGGGGAGCTAGCGGGAGGATTGGAGACCCAGTACTTC. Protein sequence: CASSPGELAGGLETQYF.

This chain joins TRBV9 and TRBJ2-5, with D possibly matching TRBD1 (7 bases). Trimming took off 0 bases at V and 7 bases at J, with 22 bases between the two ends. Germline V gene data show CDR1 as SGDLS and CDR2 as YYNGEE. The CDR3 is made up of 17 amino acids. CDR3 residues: CASSVGSAGQTGGTQYF. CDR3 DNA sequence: TGTGCCAGCAGCGTAGGATCGGCGGGACAGACGGGTGGGACCCAGTACTTC. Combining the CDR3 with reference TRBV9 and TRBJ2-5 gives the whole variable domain DSGVTQTPKHLITATGQRVTLRCSPRSGDLSVYWYQQSLDQGLQFLIQYYNGEERAKGNILERFSAQQFPDLHSELNLSSLELGDSALYFCASSVGSAGQTGGTQYFGPGTRLLVL.